This TCR beta chain was profiled in a study of neoadjuvant anti-PD-1 for oral cavity cancer (dated by TCRdb to the early 2020s). Looking at the study overall: Before undergoing curative-intent surgical resection, most patients got three to four biweekly nivolumab doses at 3 mg/kg. Patients who did not progress were given a fourth nivolumab dose at about day 43 and had definitive surgical resection on days 50-56. Under RECIST 1.1, a patient counted as a responder if showing complete response, partial response or stable disease, and as a non-responder if showing progression. A roughly 33% response rate was observed in the parent correlative cohort, in which eleven to twelve patients were included. The investigation overall reported the following: Larger post-treatment sizes of preexisting intratumoral clones correlated with greater tumor shrinkage, suggesting expansion of preexisting clones contributed to response. Higher pretreatment blood Treg/Th17 ratios correlated with both higher pretreatment blood TCRbeta clonality and lower post-treatment tumor TCRbeta clonality. TCR analyses included only a few patients per response group, and the authors called for larger cohorts for validation.

Survey sequencing of tumors used two replicates per sample, and the tumor libraries mostly started from about 5.2 ug of input genomic DNA. The immunoSEQ hsTCRbeta kit was used to prepare TCRbeta libraries, following the manufacturer's instructions. The finished libraries were brought together in one pool at 3 nM, which was then read using an Illumina NovaSeq 6000 S4 flow cell. From the authors' description of their analysis: The immunoSEQ Analyzer was used for raw data preprocessing and quality control. The analysis was restricted to productive rearrangements, with each unique CDR3 amino acid sequence defining a clonotype. Using the R package tcR, the researchers computed the Gini-Simpson index as their estimate of repertoire clonality. Student's t test was used to compare Gini indices, and Pearson correlation was used to assess associations with tumor size change. As stored in TCRdb, this immuneACCESS dataset retains in-frame rearrangements with V and J assigned. A fraction of the clones does not appear; measured against another copy, unresolved V genes explain less than half of the discrepancy, and the remainder lacks a known reason. Clonal size and the V and J genes are those of that table, whereas D and trimming came from the DNA. The sample table shows around 15,000 clones, and 40% are seen once. The biggest ten clones account for about 39% of the sample.

The sample's time point, from its label and the paper: after neoadjuvant nivolumab, at surgical resection. None of the patients had received prior systemic or radiation treatment, and all were newly diagnosed with stage II-IVA oral cavity squamous cell carcinoma. The cohort consisted of patients with HPV-negative, locally advanced oral cavity squamous cell carcinoma. The samples were drawn from a longitudinal correlative study tied to a single-arm phase II trial testing neoadjuvant nivolumab in oral cavity squamous cell carcinoma. Subject-matched pre- and post-treatment PBMCs and tumors from three responders and three non-responders underwent genomic DNA-based TCRbeta sequencing. The Maxwell RSC DNA from Tissue kit was used to isolate genomic DNA from tumor tissue. Remarks on this clone: Its specific antigen is unknown. There are no base qualities to consult, and no much larger clone falls within one base.

The germline ends are 11 bases apart after V is trimmed by 2 bases and J by 0 bases. Based on the germline V gene, the CDR1 and CDR2 sequences are SGHAT and FQNNGV. From cysteine to phenylalanine, the CDR3 is 16 amino acids long. Only the CDR3 region is kept as DNA, spanning 48 bases read in frame from base 1. The V gene is TRBV11-2 and the J gene is TRBJ1-3; the D segment could be TRBD1, given 5 matching bases. The sample was tumor tissue, taken after nivolumab (anti-PD-1) treatment. The receptor was derived from a person between 35 and 79 years old with oral cavity squamous cell carcinoma. The DNA sequence is given as TGTGCCAGCAGCTTACTCGCAGGGAACTCTGGAAACACCATATATTTT. This codes for CASSLLAGNSGNTIYF.